The T cell receptor (beta chain) described here comes from a study of T cells after yellow fever vaccination. The table lists this clonotype with a few counts. TCRdb reprocessed the 5' RACE reads with MiXCR, giving one entry per CDR3 protein. The sample yields about 74,000 distinct CDR3 sequences, around 7% seen once. Sequencing used CD8+ T cells sorted from PBMCs, obtained roughly 5 days after the first yellow fever vaccination. This sequence originates from a man aged 18 to 30 who received the YFV17D yellow fever vaccine.

CDR3 sequence: CASSPRRGIETQYF. The CDR3 coding sequence is TGCGCCAGCAGCCCCCGCCGGGGGATAGAGACCCAGTACTTC. The V and J genes are TRBV4-3 and TRBJ2-5; TRBD2 might be the D (6 bases). V lost 4 bases, J lost 4 bases, and 13 bases lay in between. The CDR3 is 14 residues long. Per the germline V gene, CDR1 is LGHNA and CDR2 is YSLEER.